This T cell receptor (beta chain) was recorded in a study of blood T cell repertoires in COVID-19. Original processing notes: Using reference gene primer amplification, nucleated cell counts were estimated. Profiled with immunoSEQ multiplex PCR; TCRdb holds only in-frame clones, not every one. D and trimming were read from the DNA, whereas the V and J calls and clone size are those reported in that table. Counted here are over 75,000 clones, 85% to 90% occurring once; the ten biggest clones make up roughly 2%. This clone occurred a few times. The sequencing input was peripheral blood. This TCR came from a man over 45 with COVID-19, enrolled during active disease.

The CDR3 bases are TGCGCCAGCAGCCAAGGCGAGACAGGGACGGATGAAAAACTGTTTTTT. Translating gives CASSQGETGTDEKLFF. This chain connects TRBV4-1 to TRBJ1-4; 7 bases agree with TRBD1. Per germline, CDR1 MGHRA and CDR2 YSYEKL. The CDR3 length is 16 residues. V trimming: 1 base; J trimming: 6 bases; junction bases outside the gene matches: 8.